These 16 T cell receptor beta chains were sequenced from one sample in a study of blood T cell repertoires in COVID-19. TCRdb's table, derived via immunoSEQ multiplex PCR, lists solely in-frame clones and lacks some. Of roughly 140,000 clones listed, around 87% are singletons. The specimen sequenced was peripheral blood. Receptor source: a human donor in a cohort sampled during active COVID-19.

V is TRBV18 and J is TRBJ2-7, with D possibly TRBD2 on 6 matching bases. Trimming took 0 bases from V and 7 from J, leaving 16 bases between them. The V gene's germline CDR1 is KGHSH and CDR2 LQKENI. The CDR3 loop spans 15 amino acids. The CDR3 here is CASSPPGTQPSEQYF. The DNA for the CDR3 is TGTGCCAGCTCACCACCAGGGACTCAGCCCAGTGAGCAGTACTTC.

For the CDR3, the DNA is TGTGCCAGCAGTGTTAACTTAGCATCTGAGCAGTTCTTC. Translated: CASSVNLASEQFF. The V gene is TRBV12-3 or TRBV12-4, the J gene TRBJ2-1; the D is unclear. The CDR3 is 13 residues long. The V end lost 5 bases, the J end lost 9 bases, and 14 bases lay between the germline ends.

This chain connects TRBV30 to TRBJ1-3, with a weak D call TRBD1 (6 bases). Germline CDR1 and CDR2: GTSNPN and SVGIG (reference sequence). Trimming pared 3 bases from V and 4 bases from J, leaving 13 bases between. CDR3 length equals 14 residues. The CDR3 protein is CAWSRQGGGNTIYF. The CDR3 DNA follows: TGTGCCTGGAGCCGTCAAGGGGGAGGAAACACCATATATTTT.

This clone was seen once. This chain links TRBV4-1 with TRBJ2-1; D might be TRBD2 (5 bases). Germline loops: CDR1 MGHRA, CDR2 YSYEKL. Trimming took 4 bases from V and 5 from J, leaving 15 bases between them. The CDR3 consists of 15 residues. Here the CDR3 DNA reads TGCGCCAGCAGCCTAACTGAGTCCGGGAACAATGAGCAGTTCTTC. The encoded protein is CASSLTESGNNEQFF.

The gene calls are TRBV5-1 and TRBJ1-2; D call uncertain. The CDR3 consists of 12 residues. Germline V gene lookup returns CDR1 SGHRS and CDR2 YFSETQ. V was trimmed by 4 bases and J by 3 bases, leaving 7 bases between them. CDR3 nucleotides: TGCGCCAGCAGCCCAGACTACTATGGCTACACCTTC. It translates to CASSPDYYGYTF.

The chain carries TRBV7-9 and TRBJ2-5; D unresolved. Trimming took 3 bases from V and 4 from J, leaving 21 bases between them. Germline CDR1 SEHNR, CDR2 FQNEAQ (reference sequence). This CDR3 has 17 residues. The CDR3 sequence is CASSFPFKRGSGETQYF. The CDR3 region has the DNA TGTGCCAGCAGCTTTCCCTTCAAACGAGGCAGTGGAGAGACCCAGTACTTC.

In its sample, this clone was seen a few times. The chain joins TRBV5-1 to TRBJ2-1; 10 nucleotides line up with TRBD1. V lost 3 bases and J lost 6; bases outside the gene matches: 3. The CDR3 runs 14 residues. CDR1 and CDR2 from the germline V gene are SGHRS and YFSETQ. The CDR3 loop is CASSSGQGFNEQFF. The CDR3 nucleotides read TGCGCCAGCAGCTCGGGACAGGGGTTCAATGAGCAGTTCTTC. Complete variable domain (other parts from reference TRBV5-1 and TRBJ2-1): KAGVTQTPRYLIKTRGQQVTLSCSPISGHRSVSWYQQTPGQGLQFLFEYFSETQRNKGNFPGRFSGRQFSNSRSEMNVSTLELGDSALYLCASSSGQGFNEQFFGPGTRLTVL.

This sequence joins TRBV11-2 and TRBJ2-7, with D possibly TRBD2 on 5 matching bases. The CDR3 consists of 14 residues. Germline CDR1 is SGHAT and CDR2 is FQNNGV. Deletions cut 5 bases from V and 3 bases from J, with 14 bases between. The CDR3 DNA reads as TGTGCCAGCAGCCTAAGCGGTCGGGGCTACGAGCAGTACTTC. Amino acid sequence: CASSLSGRGYEQYF. The entire variable domain, with the rest obtained from reference TRBV11-2 and TRBJ2-7, is as follows: EAGVAQSPRYKIIEKRQSVAFWCNPISGHATLYWYQQILGQGPKLLIQFQNNGVVDDSQLPKDRFSAERLKGVDSTLKIQPAKLEDSAVYLCASSLSGRGYEQYFGPGTRLTVT.

This chain links TRBV9 with TRBJ2-3; 12 bases align to TRBD2. CDR1 and CDR2 (germline): SGDLS, YYNGEE. Unmatched junction bases numbered 7, after V lost 3 bases and J lost 5 bases. The CDR3 is made up of 16 amino acids. CDR3 bases: TGTGCCAGCAGCGCCGGACTAGCGGGGAACCAAGATACGCAGTATTTT. It codes for CASSAGLAGNQDTQYF. The whole variable domain, filled in from reference TRBV9 and TRBJ2-3, reads DSGVTQTPKHLITATGQRVTLRCSPRSGDLSVYWYQQSLDQGLQFLIQYYNGEERAKGNILERFSAQQFPDLHSELNLSSLELGDSALYFCASSAGLAGNQDTQYFGPGTRLTVL.

This chain connects TRBV4-1 to TRBJ2-1; D gene ambiguous. V lost 1 base and J 5 bases, leaving 3 bases between the germline ends. The CDR3 totals 12 residues. CDR1 is MGHRA, CDR2 YSYEKL, per germline. CDR3 nucleotides: TGCGCCAGCAGCCAAGTAAACAATGAGCAGTTCTTC. Translating it yields CASSQVNNEQFF.

The chain combines TRBV5-1 with TRBJ2-7, with TRBD1 matching 9 bases. CDR3 length equals 15 residues. J was trimmed by 7 bases and V by 0 bases; bases with no gene match: 8. Per the germline V gene, CDR1 is SGHRS and CDR2 is YFSETQ. In DNA, the CDR3 is TGCGCCAGCAGCTTGGTAGTGACAGGGGGGAGTGAGCAGTACTTC. Translating gives CASSLVVTGGSEQYF. Based on the CDR3 plus reference TRBV5-1 and TRBJ2-7, the full variable domain is KAGVTQTPRYLIKTRGQQVTLSCSPISGHRSVSWYQQTPGQGLQFLFEYFSETQRNKGNFPGRFSGRQFSNSRSEMNVSTLELGDSALYLCASSLVVTGGSEQYFGPGTRLTVT.

J is TRBJ2-7 and V is TRBV10-3, with 10 bases lining up with TRBD2. This CDR3 has 15 amino acids. The germline V gene has CDR1 ENHRY and CDR2 SYGVKD. Trimming at V came to 3 bases and at J to 2 bases, leaving 4 bases not matched to a gene. CDR3: CAISDQAGGPYEQYF. The CDR3 DNA follows: TGTGCCATCAGTGACCAAGCGGGGGGGCCCTACGAGCAGTACTTC.

V and J are TRBV19 and TRBJ2-1; possibly TRBD1 for D (6 bases). The CDR3 is 14 residues long. The V and J ends lost 2 bases and 7 bases respectively, with 12 bases between them. CDR1 is LNHDA and CDR2 is SQIVND in the germline V gene (reference sequence). CDR3 amino acids: CASSIQQGMNEQFF. The CDR3, as DNA: TGTGCCAGTAGTATACAACAGGGTATGAATGAGCAGTTCTTC.

This chain joins TRBV6-6 and TRBJ1-1, with TRBD1 matching over 8 bases. Germline CDR1 and CDR2: MNHNY and SVGAGI (reference sequence). The V and J ends lost 2 bases and 4 bases, in that order; junction bases with no gene match: 9. CDR3 size: 16 residues. CDR3 sequence reads: CASSYLGLDRGTEAFF. The CDR3 nucleotides are TGTGCCAGCAGTTACCTCGGGCTTGACAGGGGCACTGAAGCTTTCTTT.

This sequence joins TRBV4-1 and TRBJ2-3; no clear D. CDR1 is MGHRA and CDR2 is YSYEKL in the germline V gene. The ends were cut back, 0 bases at V and 1 base at J, with 5 bases in the middle. The CDR3 loop spans 14 amino acids. The CDR3 region is CASSQEPGTDTQYF. CDR3 DNA: TGCGCCAGCAGCCAAGAGCCAGGCACAGATACGCAGTATTTT.

The V and J genes are TRBV5-6 and TRBJ2-1, with TRBD1 as a possible D gene (6 bases). In germline, CDR1 is SGHDT, CDR2 YYEEEE. Trimming left V 3 bases short and J 9 bases short, with 13 bases between. This CDR3 contains 13 residues. The CDR3 DNA reads TGTGCCAGCAGCTATGGACAGTCGGGTGAGCAGTTCTTC. Translation: CASSYGQSGEQFF.